This T cell receptor (beta chain) stems from a study of STAT3 mutations in large granular lymphocyte leukemia. Across the whole study: Among longitudinally sequenced T-LGLL patients, roughly half had canonical activating STAT3 mutations detected. General study results and limits: In T-cell large granular lymphocyte leukemia, about half of patients showed multiple immunodominant subclonotypes.

TCRbeta libraries averaged around 41,000 productive templates per sample. This table comes from immunoSEQ multiplex PCR, and its TCRdb copy is limited to in-frame clones, with some not included. This repertoire shows about 4,000 clones, 82% found once; its top ten account for 85% to 90%. Turning to this clone: Its antigen remains unknown.

The CDR3 spans 13 residues. Looked up from germline, CDR1 is GTSNPN and CDR2 is SVGIG (reference sequence). V lost 2 bases to trimming and J lost 9 bases; unmatched junction nucleotides: 8. This receptor was taken from a boy between 10 and 17 years old with T-cell large granular lymphocyte leukemia. Some clones in this sample may be carry-over from other donors' samples. The material sequenced was peripheral blood mononuclear cells. This sequence joins TRBV30 and TRBJ2-7; 9 positions match TRBD2. The CDR3 nucleotides are TGTGCCTGGAGTTCGGCTAGCGGGAATGCGCAGTACTTC. It yields the protein CAWSSASGNAQYF.